The subject of this entry is one TCR beta chain. Germline CDR1 and CDR2: LGHDT and YNNKEL (reference sequence). Germline trimming cut 4 bases from V and 8 bases from J; bases unmatched to any gene: 6. The CDR3 has 15 residues. The data belong to a study of blood T cell repertoires in COVID-19. Whole-study context: Some COVID-19 samples were acute and others convalescent; all came from the United States, Italy and Spain. PBMCs, B-cell-depleted T cells, or T cells provided the cDNA or gDNA that made up the material.

Per the original data handling: By means of reference gene primer amplification, nucleated cell counts were estimated. This table comes from immunoSEQ multiplex PCR, and its TCRdb copy is limited to in-frame clones, with some not included. D and trimming come from the DNA, and the V and J calls and clone size come from that table. This repertoire shows over 150,000 clones, 84% found once; its top ten account for about 7%. Input material: peripheral blood. The J gene is TRBJ1-4, the V gene TRBV3-1 (or the pseudogene TRBV3-2); TRBD1 aligns across 11 bases. This TCR derives from a human donor in a cohort sampled during active COVID-19. Written as DNA, the CDR3 is TGTGCCAGCAGCCTCCGGACAGGGGGCGGCGAAAAACTGTTTTTT. It codes for CASSLRTGGGEKLFF.